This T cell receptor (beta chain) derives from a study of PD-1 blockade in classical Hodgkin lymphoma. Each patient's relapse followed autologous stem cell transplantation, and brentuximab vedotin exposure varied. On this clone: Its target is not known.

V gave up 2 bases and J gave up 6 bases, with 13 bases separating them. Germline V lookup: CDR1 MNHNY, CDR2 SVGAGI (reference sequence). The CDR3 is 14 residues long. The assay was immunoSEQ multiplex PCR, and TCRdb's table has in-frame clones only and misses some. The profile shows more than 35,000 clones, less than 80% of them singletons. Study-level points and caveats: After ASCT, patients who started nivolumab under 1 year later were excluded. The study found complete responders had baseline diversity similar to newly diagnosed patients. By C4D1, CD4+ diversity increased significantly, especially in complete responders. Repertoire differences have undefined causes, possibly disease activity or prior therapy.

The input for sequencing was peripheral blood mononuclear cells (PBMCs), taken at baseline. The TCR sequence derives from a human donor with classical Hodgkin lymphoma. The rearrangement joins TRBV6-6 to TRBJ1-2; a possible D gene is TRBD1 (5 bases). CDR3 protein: CASSYPNRGDGYTF. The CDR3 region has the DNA TGTGCCAGCAGTTACCCCAACCGGGGCGATGGCTACACCTTC.